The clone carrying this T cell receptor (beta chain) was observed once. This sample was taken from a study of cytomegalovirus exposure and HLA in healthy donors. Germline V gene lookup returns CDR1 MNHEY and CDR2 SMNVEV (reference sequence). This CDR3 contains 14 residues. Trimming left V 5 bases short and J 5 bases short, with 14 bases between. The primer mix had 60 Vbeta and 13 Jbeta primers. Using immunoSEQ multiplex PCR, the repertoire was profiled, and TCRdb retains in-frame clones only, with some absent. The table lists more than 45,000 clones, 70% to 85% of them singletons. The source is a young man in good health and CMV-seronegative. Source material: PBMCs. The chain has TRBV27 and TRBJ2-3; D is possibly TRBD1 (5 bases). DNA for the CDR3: TGTGCCAGCAGTCCCCTTCAGGGTGTAGATACGCAGTATTTT. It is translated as CASSPLQGVDTQYF.